These 20 T cell receptor beta chains were sequenced from one sample in a study of blood T cell repertoires in COVID-19. The repertoire was sequenced with immunoSEQ multiplex PCR; TCRdb's copy has only in-frame clones and lacks some. In the table there are a few hundred thousand clones, around 90% of which are singletons. Source material: peripheral blood. The receptors shown here come from a man in his 60s who had recovered from COVID-19.

The V gene is TRBV10-2, the J gene TRBJ2-7, with 11 bases lining up with TRBD2. There are 18 residues in the CDR3. Germline CDR1 and CDR2: WSHSY and SAAADI. Germline trimming cut 2 bases from V and 4 bases from J; bases unmatched to any gene: 13. The CDR3 sequence is CASSEPGLAAYSFYEQYF. CDR3 nucleotides: TGCGCCAGCAGTGAGCCGGGACTAGCGGCGTATTCGTTTTACGAGCAGTACTTC.

The V and J genes are TRBV7-6 and TRBJ2-2, with TRBD1 matching 9 bases. CDR3 length: 16 residues. Germline V gene lookup returns CDR1 SGHVS and CDR2 FNYEAQ. V gave up 5 bases and J gave up 1 base; unmatched junction bases: 5. The CDR3 region has the DNA TGTGCCAGCAGCAGGGGACAGGGCCAGAACACCGGGGAGCTGTTTTTT. Translated: CASSRGQGQNTGELFF.

V usage is TRBV7-3 and J usage is TRBJ2-1; TRBD1 aligns across 7 bases. The CDR3 extends over 16 amino acids. Trimming at V came to 4 bases and at J to 5 bases, leaving 11 bases not matched to a gene. CDR1 is SGHTA, CDR2 FQGTGA, per germline. In DNA form, the CDR3 reads TGTGCCAGCAGCTCTCAGACAGGGTGGGGGAACAATGAGCAGTTCTTC. It codes for CASSSQTGWGNNEQFF.

The chain carries TRBV7-2 and TRBJ2-7, with 10 positions matching TRBD2. V lost 1 base and J lost 0; bases outside the gene matches: 6. Germline V CDR1 and CDR2: SGHTA, FQGNSA. This CDR3 has 17 amino acids. The CDR3 protein is CASSLVASGSASYEQYF. In DNA form, the CDR3 reads TGTGCCAGCAGCTTAGTAGCTAGCGGGAGTGCCTCCTACGAGCAGTACTTC.

The chain uses TRBV7-9 and TRBJ2-7, with TRBD1 matching 8 bases. The CDR3 length is 16 residues. Germline V gives CDR1 SEHNR, CDR2 FQNEAQ (reference sequence). The junction had 12 bases not matched to a gene; V was cut back by 5 bases and J by 3 bases. CDR3 loop: CASSPRTGKGFYEQYF. CDR3 DNA: TGTGCCAGCAGCCCCCGGACAGGGAAGGGTTTCTACGAGCAGTACTTC.

The chain recombines TRBV7-2 with TRBJ1-6, with a weak D call TRBD1 (5 bases). This CDR3 spans 17 amino acids. In germline, CDR1 is SGHTA, CDR2 FQGNSA. V shed 5 bases and J shed 0 bases, with 14 bases lying between them. The CDR3 protein is CASSPLGPFSYNSPLHF. The CDR3 coding sequence is TGTGCCAGCAGCCCCCTGGGGCCCTTCTCCTATAATTCACCCCTCCACTTT.

The chain couples TRBV19 to TRBJ2-1; possibly TRBD1 for D (6 bases). Trimming removed 9 bases at V and 4 bases at J, with 13 bases between. The CDR3 runs 13 residues. Per germline, CDR1 LNHDA and CDR2 SQIVND (reference sequence). CDR3 residues: CASRTVPYNEQFF. As DNA, the CDR3 is TGTGCCAGCCGGACAGTCCCATACAATGAGCAGTTCTTC.

The V gene is TRBV19, the J gene TRBJ1-4, with D perhaps TRBD1 (6 bases). V dropped 7 bases and J dropped 5 bases, with 11 bases sitting between them. CDR3 length: 13 residues. The germline gives CDR1 LNHDA, CDR2 SQIVND (reference sequence). As DNA, the CDR3 is TGTGCCAGTAATAGGCAGGGGAATGAAAAACTGTTTTTT. It is translated as CASNRQGNEKLFF.

This sequence joins TRBV4-1 and TRBJ1-2, with D perhaps TRBD1 (6 bases). Germline CDR1 reads MGHRA; CDR2 reads YSYEKL. The ends were cut back, 4 bases at V and 3 bases at J, with 9 bases in the middle. The CDR3 sequence is 13 residues long. Here the CDR3 DNA reads TGCGCCAGCAGCCGCGGACAGTACTATGGCTACACCTTC. Its protein is CASSRGQYYGYTF.

This clone was counted only a few times. Here the CDR3 DNA reads TGTGCCAGCAAACGGGACAGGGACACTGAAGCTTTCTTT. This gives the protein CASKRDRDTEAFF. This sequence joins TRBV2 and TRBJ1-1, with 9 nucleotides matching TRBD1. This CDR3 is built from 13 residues. V lost 7 bases, J lost 3 bases, and 3 bases stayed unmatched. Looked up from germline, CDR1 is SNHLY and CDR2 is FYNNEI.

V is TRBV24-1 and J is TRBJ2-5, with 10 bases lining up with TRBD1. The germline gives CDR1 KGHDR, CDR2 SFDVKD. The ends lost 3 bases at V and 5 bases at J; junction bases unmatched: 5. CDR3 length equals 15 residues. The CDR3 is CATSDRQGAGETQYF. The DNA for the CDR3 is TGTGCCACCAGTGATCGACAGGGGGCAGGGGAGACCCAGTACTTC.

This chain uses TRBV6-4 with TRBJ2-2; D unresolved. The CDR3 is made up of 12 amino acids. CDR1 and CDR2 from the germline V gene are MRHNA and SNTAGT. Trimming took 5 bases from V and 6 from J, leaving 7 bases between them. CDR3 protein: CASSFSSGELFF. Here the CDR3 DNA reads TGTGCCAGCAGTTTTAGCTCCGGGGAGCTGTTTTTT.

The V call is TRBV5-6, the J call TRBJ2-5; TRBD2 matches at 11 bases. From germline, CDR1 is SGHDT and CDR2 YYEEEE. This CDR3 is 18 amino acids long. After removal of 1 base from V and 1 base from J, the junction contained 9 bases not matched to a gene. CDR3 residues: CASSLLPQTSGTQETQYF. Here the CDR3 DNA reads TGTGCCAGCAGCTTGCTGCCCCAGACTAGCGGGACCCAAGAGACCCAGTACTTC.

The gene calls are TRBV11-3 and TRBJ2-3; TRBD1 matches at 9 bases. This CDR3 has 14 amino acids. The ends lost 5 bases at V and 5 bases at J; junction bases unmatched: 5. Per germline, CDR1 SGHNT and CDR2 YENEEA. The CDR3 nucleotides are TGTGCCAGCAGCCCAGGACAGGGGCGAGATACGCAGTATTTT. The encoded protein is CASSPGQGRDTQYF. Full variable domain (outside the CDR3, taken from reference TRBV11-3 and TRBJ2-3): EAGVVQSPRYKIIEKKQPVAFWCNPISGHNTLYWYLQNLGQGPELLIRYENEEAVDDSQLPKDRFSAERLKGVDSTLKIQPAELGDSAVYLCASSPGQGRDTQYFGPGTRLTVL.

The chain employs TRBV24-1 and TRBJ1-2; no reliable D call. The ends were cut back, 5 bases at V and 4 bases at J, with 10 bases in the middle. The CDR3 is 13 residues long. Germline V gene sequence: CDR1 KGHDR, CDR2 SFDVKD. The DNA for the CDR3 is TGTGCCACCAGTGCCCCAGGATTCTATGGCTACACCTTC. It codes for CATSAPGFYGYTF.

The V call is TRBV18, the J call TRBJ1-1; TRBD1 matches 7 bases. Germline loops: CDR1 KGHSH, CDR2 LQKENI. The CDR3 has 14 residues. Germline trimming cut 3 bases from V and 5 bases from J; bases unmatched to any gene: 6. The CDR3 reads CASSPGQSRTEAFF. The CDR3 DNA is TGTGCCAGCTCACCGGGACAGAGTCGGACTGAAGCTTTCTTT.

The chain carries TRBV5-4 and TRBJ2-3; D may be TRBD1 (5 bases). The V and J ends lost 1 base and 2 bases respectively, with 11 bases between them. The V gene's germline CDR1 is SGHNT and CDR2 YYREEE (reference sequence). The CDR3 totals 15 residues. This CDR3 is CASSLPAGFTDTQYF. CDR3 in DNA: TGTGCCAGCAGCTTGCCGGCAGGGTTCACAGATACGCAGTATTTT.

The rearrangement links TRBV7-2 to TRBJ2-1; 7 bases are a match to TRBD2. Germline CDR1 is SGHTA and CDR2 is FQGNSA. This CDR3 has 15 residues. The ends lost 5 bases at V and 3 bases at J; junction bases unmatched: 7. The CDR3 DNA reads as TGTGCCAGCAGCCCGATGCGGGGGAACTACAATGAGCAGTTCTTC. It specifies CASSPMRGNYNEQFF.

The chain carries TRBV5-1 and TRBJ2-1, with D tentatively TRBD2 (5 bases). V dropped 4 bases and J dropped 10 bases, with 12 bases sitting between them. The germline V gene has CDR1 SGHRS and CDR2 YFSETQ. CDR3 length equals 12 residues. The CDR3 bases are TGCGCCAGCAGCCCTCGAGGCGGGGAGCAGTTCTTC. It translates to CASSPRGGEQFF.

The chain uses TRBV5-1 and TRBJ2-7; 9 nucleotides align to TRBD1. The CDR3 length is 14 residues. V dropped 4 bases and J dropped 3; count of bases not matched to a gene: 5. Germline values: CDR1 SGHRS, CDR2 YFSETQ. The CDR3 reads CASSPGQGYYEQYF. CDR3 nucleotides: TGCGCCAGCAGCCCGGGACAGGGATACTACGAGCAGTACTTC.